The 27 T cell receptor beta chains in this list originate from one sample, sequenced in a study of human T cells and chemical hapten exposure. Described time point: patch test 1, 2 weeks after DPC sensitization. The sample's treatment: therapeutic diphenylcyclopropenone sensitization with weekly scalp DPC. Via MiXCR, TCRdb re-called the RACE reads, giving one row per CDR3 protein. The sample has 100,000 or so distinct CDR3 sequences; about 11% are singletons. The source material was whole blood, sampled in connection with sensitization to the hapten diphenylcyclopropenone (DPC). The receptors shown here come from a woman between 40 and 50 years old with alopecia areata. Some clones in this sample may be carry-over from other donors' samples.

The chain combines TRBV28 with TRBJ2-5, with D unclear. CDR3 length equals 14 residues. Trimming left V 3 bases short and J 1 base short, with 9 bases between. Germline assignment: CDR1 MDHEN and CDR2 SYDVKM. The CDR3 DNA reads as TGTGCCAGCAGTTTTTCAGATTCCCAAGAGACCCAGTACTTC. Translating gives CASSFSDSQETQYF.

This sequence joins TRBV7-2 and TRBJ2-3, with 8 bases aligning to TRBD2. The length of the CDR3 is 16 residues. V shed 1 base and J 2 bases; nucleotides not matched to a gene: 5. CDR1 is SGHTA and CDR2 is FQGNSA in the germline V gene. CDR3 amino acids: CASSLGAGGFTDTQYF. The CDR3 DNA reads TGTGCCAGCAGCTTAGGGGCGGGAGGTTTCACAGATACGCAGTATTTT.

In this sample, this clonotype turned up many times. The rearrangement links TRBV2 to TRBJ2-2; TRBD2 aligns across 10 bases. Germline V gives CDR1 SNHLY, CDR2 FYNNEI. Germline trimming cut 7 bases from V and 6 bases from J; bases unmatched to any gene: 8. There are 15 residues in the CDR3. CDR3 in amino acids: CASKLERGGAGELFF. DNA of the CDR3: TGTGCCAGCAAACTTGAGCGGGGGGGCGCCGGGGAGCTGTTTTTT. The full variable domain, with the rest looked up from reference TRBV2 and TRBJ2-2, is EPEVTQTPSHQVTQMGQEVILRCVPISNHLYFYWYRQILGQKVEFLVSFYNNEISEKSEIFDDQFSVERPDGSNFTLKIRSTKLEDSAMYFCASKLERGGAGELFFGEGSRLTVL.

This clonotype was recorded many times. The V call is TRBV6-6, the J call TRBJ1-2, with D maybe TRBD1 (5 bases). CDR1 and CDR2 (germline): MNHNY, SVGAGI (reference sequence). This CDR3 is 16 amino acids long. Trimming left V 7 bases short and J 5 bases short, with 23 bases between. The CDR3 DNA reads TGTGCCAGCACAGGGACGAAAAACCCCGTGGGGTATGGCTACACCTTC. Translation: CASTGTKNPVGYGYTF.

The chain recombines TRBV5-1 with TRBJ2-2; possible D gene TRBD2, 5 bases. With 2 bases removed from V and 5 bases from J, the gap between germline ends came to 13 bases. This CDR3 has 15 amino acids. Germline CDR1 is SGHRS and CDR2 is YFSETQ. CDR3: CASSFSEVRTGELFF. The CDR3, as DNA: TGCGCCAGCAGCTTTTCGGAGGTGCGGACCGGGGAGCTGTTTTTT.

This clonotype was detected once. The gene calls are TRBV4-1 and TRBJ1-3, with D perhaps TRBD1 (5 bases). Per the germline V gene, CDR1 is MGHRA and CDR2 is YSYEKL. V shed 0 bases and J shed 1 base, with 16 bases lying between them. CDR3 length: 18 amino acids. CDR3 coding DNA: TGCGCCAGCAGCCAAGATCCCCGTACAGGCCGATCTGGAAACACCATATATTTT. Encoded protein: CASSQDPRTGRSGNTIYF.

This clonotype has ten or more counts. This sequence joins TRBV9 and TRBJ2-1, with 7 bases aligning to TRBD2. Per the germline V gene, CDR1 is SGDLS and CDR2 is YYNGEE. V was pared by 2 bases and J by 9 bases, with 5 bases of the junction left unmatched. This CDR3 spans 13 amino acids. The CDR3 protein is CASSVGVAGEQFF. CDR3 bases: TGTGCCAGCAGCGTGGGGGTAGCGGGTGAGCAGTTCTTC. Full variable domain (remainder filled in from reference TRBV9 and TRBJ2-1): DSGVTQTPKHLITATGQRVTLRCSPRSGDLSVYWYQQSLDQGLQFLIQYYNGEERAKGNILERFSAQQFPDLHSELNLSSLELGDSALYFCASSVGVAGEQFFGPGTRLTVL.

This clonotype has more than one count but fewer than ten. V usage is TRBV19 and J usage is TRBJ2-1, with D possibly matching TRBD2 (6 bases). Germline loops: CDR1 LNHDA, CDR2 SQIVND (reference sequence). There are 13 residues in the CDR3. Trimming removed 7 bases at V and 5 bases at J, with 12 bases between. CDR3 amino acids: CASTPPGDNEQFF. Here the CDR3 DNA reads TGTGCCAGTACCCCCCCGGGGGACAATGAGCAGTTCTTC.

There are many counts of this clonotype. The chain combines TRBV19 with TRBJ2-5, with 9 nucleotides matching TRBD1. The germline V gene has CDR1 LNHDA and CDR2 SQIVND (reference sequence). This CDR3 has 14 residues. The trim removed 7 bases at V and 2 bases at J, leaving 5 bases unmatched. CDR3 sequence: CASKGQGWQETQYF. The CDR3 DNA reads TGTGCCAGTAAGGGACAGGGTTGGCAAGAGACCCAGTACTTC. Variable domain in full (rest from reference TRBV19 and TRBJ2-5): DGGITQSPKYLFRKEGQNVTLSCEQNLNHDAMYWYRQDPGQGLRLIYYSQIVNDFQKGDIAEGYSVSREKKESFPLTVTSAQKNPTAFYLCASKGQGWQETQYFGPGTRLLVL.

This clonotype was observed a few times. The V and J genes are TRBV2 and TRBJ2-1; D possibly corresponds to TRBD2 (6 bases). Germline CDR1 SNHLY, CDR2 FYNNEI. V was shortened by 7 bases and J by 6 bases, with 10 bases between the two germline ends. The length of the CDR3 is 12 residues. CDR3 sequence: CASTAGGNEQFF. CDR3 DNA sequence: TGTGCCAGCACCGCCGGGGGCAATGAGCAGTTCTTC.

This chain joins TRBV5-6 and TRBJ2-5; D gene unclear. Trimming took 4 bases from V and 3 from J, leaving 7 bases between them. Per the germline V gene, CDR1 is SGHDT and CDR2 is YYEEEE. This CDR3 has 12 amino acids. The CDR3 protein is CASSLGKETQYF. CDR3 nucleotide sequence: TGTGCCAGCAGCCTGGGCAAAGAGACCCAGTACTTC. The full variable domain, rest sourced from reference TRBV5-6 and TRBJ2-5, is DAGVTQSPTHLIKTRGQQVTLRCSPKSGHDTVSWYQQALGQGPQFIFQYYEEEERQRGNFPDRFSGHQFPNYSSELNVNALLLGDSALYLCASSLGKETQYFGPGTRLLVL.

There are a few counts of this clonotype. The chain employs TRBV10-3 and TRBJ2-1; no clear D. V shed 6 bases and J shed 0 bases, with 9 bases lying between them. Per germline, CDR1 ENHRY and CDR2 SYGVKD. This CDR3 contains 14 residues. Here the CDR3 DNA reads TGTGCCATCAGGCCGCCGGGCTCCTACAATGAGCAGTTCTTC. The encoded protein is CAIRPPGSYNEQFF.

The table lists this clonotype with a few counts. This chain connects TRBV12-3 or TRBV12-4 to TRBJ1-1; TRBD1 might be the D (6 bases). Trimming took off 5 bases at V and 5 bases at J, with 18 bases between the two ends. The CDR3 is 15 amino acids. The CDR3 DNA sequence: TGTGCCAGCAGTCCGACGAAACAGGGAGGGACTGAAGCTTTCTTT. It specifies CASSPTKQGGTEAFF.

This clonotype showed up just a few times. This sequence joins TRBV6-4 and TRBJ2-1; 10 positions agree with TRBD2. Per germline, CDR1 MRHNA and CDR2 SNTAGT. The ends lost 0 bases at V and 6 bases at J; junction bases unmatched: 5. The CDR3 runs 16 residues. The CDR3 loop is CASSDSSGGGGNEQFF. The CDR3 DNA follows: TGTGCCAGCAGTGACTCGAGCGGGGGGGGAGGCAATGAGCAGTTCTTC.

The chain combines TRBV19 with TRBJ1-5, with D perhaps matching TRBD1 (6 bases). V shed 1 base and J shed 3 bases, with 19 bases lying between them. CDR3 length: 18 amino acids. Germline CDR1 and CDR2: LNHDA and SQIVND (reference sequence). Here the CDR3 reads CASSIGPIRQALNQPQHF. The CDR3 DNA is TGTGCCAGTAGTATAGGCCCGATTCGACAGGCTCTCAATCAGCCCCAGCATTTT.

The chain links TRBV20-1 to TRBJ2-7, with 11 nucleotides matching TRBD2. Trimming cost V 2 bases and J 4 bases; bases outside gene matches: 10. The germline gives CDR1 DFQATT, CDR2 SNEGSKA (reference sequence). The CDR3 loop spans 16 amino acids. The CDR3 DNA sequence: TGCAGTGCTAGATCTACCGGGACTAGCGGAGAATACGAGCAGTACTTC. As protein: CSARSTGTSGEYEQYF.

At least ten counts were recorded for this clonotype. V usage is TRBV29-1 and J usage is TRBJ1-4; no clear D. Trimming removed 4 bases from V and 7 bases from J, with 10 bases in between. The CDR3 runs to 12 residues. Germline V gene lookup returns CDR1 SQVTM and CDR2 ANQGSEA. The CDR3 region has the DNA TGCAGCGTTGCTAAGATAGGTGAAAAACTGTTTTTT. Amino acid sequence: CSVAKIGEKLFF. The full variable domain, completed using reference TRBV29-1 and TRBJ1-4, is SAVISQKPSRDICQRGTSLTIQCQVDSQVTMMFWYRQQPGQSLTLIATANQGSEATYESGFVIDKFPISRPNLTFSTLTVSNMSPEDSSIYLCSVAKIGEKLFFGSGTQLSVL.

This clonotype appeared a few times. The chain couples TRBV25-1 to TRBJ1-4; possibly TRBD1 for D (6 bases). The V gene lost 2 bases and the J gene lost 4 bases, with 14 bases spanning the gap. This CDR3 has 16 residues. CDR1 is MGHDK, CDR2 SYGVNS, per germline. In DNA form, the CDR3 reads TGTGCCAGCAGTGAACATGGACAGCTCATTAATGAAAAACTGTTTTTT. Its translation is CASSEHGQLINEKLFF.

This clonotype has ten or more counts. J is TRBJ2-3 and V is TRBV20-1; perhaps TRBD2 as D (7 bases). The CDR3 has 14 residues. Germline V CDR1 and CDR2: DFQATT, SNEGSKA (reference sequence). V lost 3 bases and J 1 base, leaving 11 bases between the germline ends. CDR3 sequence (DNA): TGCAGTGCTAGCGCGGGGGCTGGCACAGATACGCAGTATTTT. Its protein product is CSASAGAGTDTQYF.

The chain is built from TRBV28 and TRBJ2-5; possibly TRBD1 for D (6 bases). Germline assignment: CDR1 MDHEN and CDR2 SYDVKM. CDR3 length: 14 residues. Trimming cost V 2 bases and J 2 bases, with 9 bases left between them. CDR3 in amino acids: CASSLRDKQETQYF. In DNA, the CDR3 is TGTGCCAGCAGTTTAAGGGACAAGCAAGAGACCCAGTACTTC.

In its sample, this clonotype was seen a few times. V usage is TRBV13 and J usage is TRBJ2-1; possibly TRBD2 for D (6 bases). Trimming took 4 bases from V and 4 from J, leaving 11 bases between them. The germline gives CDR1 PRHDT, CDR2 FYEKMQ (reference sequence). This CDR3 contains 14 residues. The CDR3 here is CASSSGLDYNEQFF. The CDR3 DNA reads TGTGCCAGCAGCTCGGGACTGGATTACAATGAGCAGTTCTTC.

This clonotype was counted only a few times. The gene calls are TRBV6-5 and TRBJ1-6; TRBD1 matches 9 bases. CDR3 size: 16 residues. The junction had 6 bases not matched to a gene; V was cut back by 2 bases and J by 7 bases. The germline gives CDR1 MNHEY, CDR2 SVGAGI. CDR3 protein: CASSYGAGQGNSPLHF. CDR3 nucleotide sequence: TGTGCCAGCAGTTACGGGGCTGGACAGGGGAATTCACCCCTCCACTTT.

This clonotype was seen at least ten times. The CDR3 loop is CASSLQGTVSDTQYF. In nucleotides, the CDR3 is TGCGCCAGCAGCTTGCAGGGTACGGTTTCCGATACGCAGTATTTT. The rearrangement links TRBV5-1 to TRBJ2-3; tentative D call: TRBD1 (5 bases). V was cut by 1 base and J by 6 bases, with 15 bases left in between. CDR1 and CDR2 from the germline V gene are SGHRS and YFSETQ. The CDR3 runs to 15 residues.

This clonotype was seen only a few times. The chain links TRBV20-1 to TRBJ2-3; D perhaps matches TRBD1 (5 bases). V lost 3 bases to trimming and J lost 4 bases, with 11 bases between them. In germline, CDR1 is DFQATT, CDR2 SNEGSKA (reference sequence). The CDR3 has 13 residues. Written as DNA, the CDR3 is TGCAGTGCTAGTATGTTGGGGCCAGATACGCAGTATTTT. Translation: CSASMLGPDTQYF.

The V and J genes are TRBV12-3 or TRBV12-4 and TRBJ1-6, with 7 bases matching TRBD1. The CDR3 is 14 amino acids. V was pared by 5 bases and J by 6 bases, with 4 bases of the junction left unmatched. Written as DNA, the CDR3 is TGTGCCAGCAGTCCGGACAGGTCTAATTCACCCCTCCACTTT. As protein: CASSPDRSNSPLHF.

The chain recombines TRBV20-1 with TRBJ1-4, with a weak D call TRBD1 (5 bases). This CDR3 comprises 14 residues. The V gene's germline CDR1 is DFQATT and CDR2 SNEGSKA (reference sequence). With 3 bases removed from V and 3 bases from J, the gap between germline ends came to 11 bases. CDR3 protein: CSASMGPANEKLFF. DNA for the CDR3: TGCAGTGCTAGCATGGGGCCAGCTAATGAAAAACTGTTTTTT.

This clonotype has at least ten counts. This chain joins TRBV7-3 and TRBJ2-2, with TRBD1 matching 7 bases. The CDR3 is 14 residues long. Per the germline V gene, CDR1 is SGHTA and CDR2 is FQGTGA. The ends lost 6 bases at V and 2 bases at J; junction bases unmatched: 3. The CDR3 loop reads CASRQGFNTGELFF. The CDR3 DNA reads TGTGCCAGCAGACAGGGGTTTAACACCGGGGAGCTGTTTTTT.